Listed here are 24 T cell receptor beta chains from one sample, sequenced in a study of beta chain features in type 1 diabetes. Every isolated RNA sample was fully reverse transcribed, so sequencing captured expressed TCRB transcripts. The method was immunoSEQ multiplex PCR; TCRdb's version includes in-frame clones alone and lacks a portion of them. In the table there are 250,000 to 350,000 clones, approximately 11% of which are singletons. The specimen was naive CD4+ T cells from blood. The source is a woman aged 30 to 39 in good health.

This clone has just a few counts. This chain connects TRBV5-1 to TRBJ2-1, with a weak D call TRBD1 (6 bases). CDR3 length: 14 residues. V lost 4 bases, J lost 2 bases, and 10 bases lay in between. Germline V gene sequence: CDR1 SGHRS, CDR2 YFSETQ. CDR3 loop: CASSPTGTYNEQFF. The DNA for the CDR3 is TGCGCCAGCAGCCCCACAGGGACCTACAATGAGCAGTTCTTC.

This chain joins TRBV7-9 and TRBJ1-3; possible D gene TRBD1, 5 bases. Germline-derived CDR1 and CDR2 are SEHNR and FQNEAQ (reference sequence). The length of the CDR3 is 16 residues. The V gene lost 5 bases and the J gene lost 0 bases, with 14 bases spanning the gap. The CDR3 DNA follows: TGTGCCAGCAGCACGACGGGGGGGAGCTCTGGAAACACCATATATTTT. Protein sequence: CASSTTGGSSGNTIYF.

CDR3 nucleotides: TGCGCCAGCAGCTCCCTAGCGGGAGGGAGCTACGAGCAGTACTTC. Translated, it gives CASSSLAGGSYEQYF. This chain links TRBV5-1 with TRBJ2-7, with 12 bases that match TRBD2. The CDR3 contains 15 residues. The junction had 4 bases not matched to a gene; V was cut back by 3 bases and J by 3 bases. CDR1 SGHRS and CDR2 YFSETQ come from the germline V gene.

The gene calls are TRBV28 and TRBJ1-1; weak D call: TRBD1 (5 bases). CDR1 and CDR2 from the germline V gene are MDHEN and SYDVKM. CDR3 length equals 11 residues. Trimming left V 3 bases short and J 11 bases short, with 10 bases between. The CDR3 spells CASSLDNRAFF. The DNA of the CDR3 is TGTGCCAGCAGTTTGGACAATCGTGCTTTCTTT.

This clone was seen only a few times. The chain has TRBV14 and TRBJ2-1; D gene uncertain. The CDR3 extends over 13 amino acids. Deletions cut 2 bases from V and 7 bases from J, with 9 bases between. Germline-derived CDR1 and CDR2 are SGHDN and FVKESK. The DNA for the CDR3 is TGTGCCAGCAGCCAATTATCCTCGAATGAGCAGTTCTTC. It is translated as CASSQLSSNEQFF.

This clone was observed a few times. The chain's CDR3 is CASSPGLAGYQETQYF. Here the CDR3 DNA reads TGTGCCAGCAGCCCGGGACTAGCGGGCTACCAAGAGACCCAGTACTTC. This chain uses TRBV5-4 with TRBJ2-5, with 12 bases lining up with TRBD2. Germline CDR1 and CDR2: SGHNT and YYREEE (reference sequence). Losses at the gene ends were 4 bases for V and 0 bases for J; bases not matched to a gene: 4. CDR3 length: 16 residues.

This rearrangement joins TRBV9 to TRBJ2-1; no definite D call. Looked up from germline, CDR1 is SGDLS and CDR2 is YYNGEE. V was cut by 0 bases and J by 0 bases, with 10 bases left in between. The CDR3 runs to 16 residues. This CDR3 is CASSVALVRSYNEQFF. CDR3 sequence (DNA): TGTGCCAGCAGCGTAGCCCTTGTTCGCTCCTACAATGAGCAGTTCTTC.

The table lists this clone with a few counts. The rearrangement links TRBV6-6 to TRBJ2-1, with no clear D. V lost 10 bases and J lost 0, with 7 bases in between. CDR3 size: 12 residues. Germline CDR1 MNHNY, CDR2 SVGAGI (reference sequence). CDR3 bases: TGTGCCACTACTAACTCCTACAATGAGCAGTTCTTC. This encodes CATTNSYNEQFF.

This clone has a handful of counts. The chain employs TRBV7-9 and TRBJ2-7, with 9 bases aligning to TRBD1. This CDR3 region has 15 residues. Germline V gene lookup returns CDR1 SEHNR and CDR2 FQNEAQ (reference sequence). V was clipped by 5 bases and J by 5 bases; unmatched bases: 10. The CDR3 sequence is CASSLGDRVPNEQYF. The CDR3 bases are TGTGCCAGCAGCCTAGGGGACAGGGTCCCCAACGAGCAGTACTTC.

This clone appeared a few times. For the CDR3, the DNA is TGTGCCAGCAGCTTAGCGGACAGGGGACAGCCCCAGCATTTT. This encodes CASSLADRGQPQHF. This chain connects TRBV7-6 to TRBJ1-5; TRBD1 agrees at 9 bases. Trimming at V came to 0 bases and at J to 7 bases, leaving 1 base not matched to a gene. CDR3 length equals 14 residues. Germline CDR1 and CDR2: SGHVS and FNYEAQ.

The sample holds a few counts of this clone. The same CDR3 can be traced to other DNA sequences in this sample. The gene calls are TRBV28 and TRBJ2-7, with D possibly being TRBD1 (5 bases). The CDR3 totals 12 residues. The V end was cut by 5 bases, the J end by 0 bases, with 5 bases between. Germline CDR1 and CDR2: MDHEN and SYDVKM. CDR3: CASSRGSYEQYF. CDR3 sequence (DNA): TGTGCCAGCAGTAGGGGCTCCTACGAGCAGTACTTC.

In its sample, this clone was seen a few times. J is TRBJ2-5 and V is TRBV7-2; 11 positions agree with TRBD1. Germline V gives CDR1 SGHTA, CDR2 FQGNSA. The CDR3 covers 16 residues. Trimming at V came to 1 base and at J to 7 bases, leaving 8 bases not matched to a gene. The CDR3 region has the DNA TGTGCCAGCAGCTTAGTCCGGACAGGGGGCAGGGTGACCCAGTACTTC. Its translation is CASSLVRTGGRVTQYF.

This clone has just a few counts. The chain employs TRBV9 and TRBJ2-3; 7 nucleotides line up with TRBD2. The CDR3 totals 15 residues. Trimming took 3 bases from V and 2 from J; bases not matched to a gene: 6. Germline CDR1 and CDR2: SGDLS and YYNGEE. The CDR3 coding sequence is TGTGCCAGCAGCGACCTGCTAGCGGACACAGATACGCAGTATTTT. Protein product: CASSDLLADTDTQYF.

This clone occurred a few times. The chain links TRBV20-1 to TRBJ2-7; D is perhaps TRBD1 (5 bases). Germline CDR1 reads DFQATT; CDR2 reads SNEGSKA (reference sequence). The CDR3 has 11 residues. The V end lost 4 bases, the J end lost 3 bases, and 7 bases lay between the germline ends. The DNA for the CDR3 is TGCAGTGCTACAGGGTTCTACGAGCAGTACTTC. Protein product: CSATGFYEQYF.

The rearrangement joins TRBV27 to TRBJ2-7, with a possible D match to TRBD1 (7 bases). CDR1 is MNHEY and CDR2 is SMNVEV in the germline V gene (reference sequence). The ends were cut back, 7 bases at V and 3 bases at J, with 19 bases in the middle. The CDR3 is 15 amino acids. The CDR3 sequence is CASTTRGTVFYEQYF. The CDR3 region has the DNA TGTGCCAGCACCACTCGGGGGACAGTGTTCTACGAGCAGTACTTC.

The DNA for the CDR3 is TGTGCCAGCAGCTTGGTGGGGGCAGACGGGGAGCTGTTTTTT. It yields the protein CASSLVGADGELFF. The chain is built from TRBV5-4 and TRBJ2-2; tentative D call: TRBD1 (6 bases). Germline V gene sequence: CDR1 SGHNT, CDR2 YYREEE (reference sequence). This CDR3 is built from 14 residues. Between the trimmed V and J ends, which lost 0 bases and 7 bases, there was a span of 10 bases.

The genes are TRBV28 and TRBJ2-7, with TRBD2 matching 14 bases. This CDR3 region has 16 residues. V lost 3 bases, J lost 2 bases, and 3 bases stayed unmatched. Germline-derived CDR1 and CDR2 are MDHEN and SYDVKM. The CDR3 loop reads CASSFSGLAGAYEQYF. CDR3 nucleotides: TGTGCCAGCAGTTTCTCGGGACTAGCGGGAGCCTACGAGCAGTACTTC.

The sample holds a few counts of this clone. The chain carries TRBV27 and TRBJ1-4, with 7 bases that match TRBD1. This CDR3 comprises 15 residues. Trimming took 2 bases from V and 7 from J; bases not matched to a gene: 7. Germline V gene data show CDR1 as MNHEY and CDR2 as SMNVEV (reference sequence). The CDR3 loop is CASSLEGQGGEKLFF. The CDR3 nucleotides are TGTGCCAGCAGTTTAGAGGGCCAGGGGGGTGAAAAACTGTTTTTT.

The V and J genes are TRBV2 and TRBJ1-2; 9 bases map to TRBD1. Germline V gene data show CDR1 as SNHLY and CDR2 as FYNNEI. This CDR3 spans 13 amino acids. The V segment lost 5 bases and the J segment 3 bases; nucleotides outside the gene matches: 1. This CDR3 reads CASSRQGDYGYTF. In DNA, the CDR3 is TGTGCCAGCAGTCGACAGGGGGACTATGGCTACACCTTC.

This chain connects TRBV5-1 to TRBJ2-1, with TRBD2 matching 14 bases. V lost 1 base to trimming and J lost 9 bases; unmatched junction nucleotides: 3. Germline loops: CDR1 SGHRS, CDR2 YFSETQ. The CDR3 extends over 15 amino acids. CDR3 nucleotide sequence: TGCGCCAGCAGCTTGTCGGGACTAGCGGGAGTTGAGCAGTTCTTC. Amino acid sequence: CASSLSGLAGVEQFF.

The sample holds a few counts of this clone. The sample carries other DNA sequences with the same CDR3. The chain uses TRBV5-1 and TRBJ2-3; tentative D call: TRBD1 (5 bases). The germline V and J ends were trimmed by 0 bases and 0 bases, with 8 bases remaining between them. The CDR3 length is 15 residues. The germline V gene has CDR1 SGHRS and CDR2 YFSETQ. This CDR3 is CASSLVSGSTDTQYF. CDR3 sequence (DNA): TGCGCCAGCAGCTTGGTTTCAGGGAGCACAGATACGCAGTATTTT.

The rearrangement uses TRBV2 and TRBJ2-2, with 8 bases lining up with TRBD2. J was trimmed by 5 bases and V by 6 bases; bases with no gene match: 11. CDR3 length: 16 residues. Germline V gene sequence: CDR1 SNHLY, CDR2 FYNNEI. This chain's CDR3 is CASRVEGAGVTGELFF. CDR3 coding DNA: TGTGCCAGCAGGGTCGAAGGAGCGGGAGTGACCGGGGAGCTGTTTTTT.

There are a few counts of this clone. The rearrangement joins TRBV7-2 to TRBJ2-7; 7 nucleotides agree with TRBD2. Germline V gives CDR1 SGHTA, CDR2 FQGNSA. The J segment lost 4 bases and the V segment lost 1 base, leaving 7 bases of the junction unmatched. The CDR3 spans 15 residues. The CDR3 DNA is TGTGCCAGCAGCTTAGGTGCGGGAGTCGTGTACGAGCAGTACTTC. Translation gives CASSLGAGVVYEQYF.

The chain is built from TRBV6-6 and TRBJ2-7; a weak D match, TRBD1 (5 bases). Per germline, CDR1 MNHNY and CDR2 SVGAGI (reference sequence). V gave up 6 bases and J gave up 4 bases, with 16 bases separating them. The CDR3 loop spans 14 amino acids. The CDR3 is CASSPRAGMYEQYF. CDR3 DNA sequence: TGTGCCAGCAGCCCAAGGGCAGGGATGTACGAGCAGTACTTC.